A single sample is the source of the 6 T cell receptor beta chains below, sequenced in a study of blood T cell repertoires in COVID-19. Assay used: immunoSEQ multiplex PCR; TCRdb lists only in-frame clones, some missing. The data contain 150,000 to 200,000 clones, roughly 85% of them singletons. Sequencing was done on a sample of peripheral blood. The receptors derive from a man aged 35 to 55 with acute or convalescent COVID-19.

This chain links TRBV6-5 with TRBJ1-1; D not resolved. The CDR3 loop spans 15 amino acids. Germline-derived CDR1 and CDR2 are MNHEY and SVGAGI. Between the trimmed V and J ends, which lost 5 bases and 1 base, there was a span of 14 bases. The CDR3 reads CASSPMGGRNTEAFF. CDR3 nucleotides: TGTGCCAGCAGTCCCATGGGAGGGAGGAACACTGAAGCTTTCTTT.

The rearrangement joins TRBV3-1 (or the pseudogene TRBV3-2) to TRBJ2-2, with 11 bases identical to TRBD2. Germline CDR1 and CDR2: LGHDT and YNNKEL (reference sequence). V gave up 2 bases and J gave up 1 base; unmatched junction bases: 9. The CDR3 is made up of 19 amino acids. The DNA of the CDR3 is TGTGCCAGCAGCCAACTAACCCCTCTAGCGGGGGGGAACACCGGGGAGCTGTTTTTT. This encodes CASSQLTPLAGGNTGELFF.

The chain links TRBV9 to TRBJ1-6; D unresolved. Germline CDR1 and CDR2: SGDLS and YYNGEE. The CDR3 length is 15 residues. The V end lost 0 bases, the J end lost 3 bases, and 7 bases lay between the germline ends. CDR3 DNA: TGTGCCAGCAGCGTAGGCAGTCACTATAATTCACCCCTCCACTTT. Its protein product is CASSVGSHYNSPLHF.

The rearrangement uses TRBV13 and TRBJ1-2; weak D call: TRBD1 (5 bases). Trimming pared 11 bases from V and 4 bases from J, leaving 20 bases between. The CDR3 extends over 14 amino acids. Germline V gene data show CDR1 as PRHDT and CDR2 as FYEKMQ (reference sequence). The chain's CDR3 is CASQLKGVAYGYTF. The CDR3 nucleotides are TGTGCCTCACAGCTTAAAGGGGTAGCCTATGGCTACACCTTC.

The chain is built from TRBV15 and TRBJ1-1; D is perhaps TRBD1 (5 bases). The CDR3 contains 15 residues. V lost 5 bases and J lost 6, with 19 bases in between. Per the germline V gene, CDR1 is LNHNV and CDR2 is YYDKDF (reference sequence). The CDR3 protein is CATSVRQFQSPEAFF. CDR3 DNA: TGTGCCACCAGCGTAAGACAGTTTCAGAGCCCTGAAGCTTTCTTT.

The chain has TRBV18 and TRBJ2-2, with D tentatively TRBD2 (5 bases). Germline lookup yields CDR1 KGHSH and CDR2 LQKENI. The V end was cut by 3 bases, the J end by 5 bases, with 10 bases between. The CDR3 is 14 residues long. CDR3 coding DNA: TGTGCCAGCTCACCTGCGGGCAGGACCGGGGAGCTGTTTTTT. It translates to CASSPAGRTGELFF.